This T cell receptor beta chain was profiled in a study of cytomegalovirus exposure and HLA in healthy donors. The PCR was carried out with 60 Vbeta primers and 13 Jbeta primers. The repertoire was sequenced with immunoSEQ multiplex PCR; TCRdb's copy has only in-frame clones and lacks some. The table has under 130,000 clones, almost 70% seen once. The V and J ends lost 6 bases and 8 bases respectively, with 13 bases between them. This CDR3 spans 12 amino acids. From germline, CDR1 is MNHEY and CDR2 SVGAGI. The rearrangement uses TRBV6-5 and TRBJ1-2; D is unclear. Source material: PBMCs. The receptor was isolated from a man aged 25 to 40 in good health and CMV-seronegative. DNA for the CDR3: TGTGCCAGCAGCGTACTAGGAACGGGCTACACCTTC. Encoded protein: CASSVLGTGYTF.